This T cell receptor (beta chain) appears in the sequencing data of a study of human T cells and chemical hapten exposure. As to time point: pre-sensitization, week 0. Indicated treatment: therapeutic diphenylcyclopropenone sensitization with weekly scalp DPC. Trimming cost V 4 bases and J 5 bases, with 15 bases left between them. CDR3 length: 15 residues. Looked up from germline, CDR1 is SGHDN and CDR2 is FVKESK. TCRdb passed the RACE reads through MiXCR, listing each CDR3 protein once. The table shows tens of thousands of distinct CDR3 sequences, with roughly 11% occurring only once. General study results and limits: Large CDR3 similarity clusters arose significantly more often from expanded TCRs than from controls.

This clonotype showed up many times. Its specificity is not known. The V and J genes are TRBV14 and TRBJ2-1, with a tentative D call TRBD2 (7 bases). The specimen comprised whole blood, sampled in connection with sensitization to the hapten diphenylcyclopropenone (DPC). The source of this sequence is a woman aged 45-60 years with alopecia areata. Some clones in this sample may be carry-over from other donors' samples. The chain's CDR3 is CASSPLGGADNEQFF. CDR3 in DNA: TGTGCCAGCAGCCCTTTGGGGGGGGCCGACAATGAGCAGTTCTTC.